These 26 T cell receptor beta chains were sequenced from one sample in a study of cytomegalovirus exposure and HLA in healthy donors. The PCR ran on 60 Vbeta and 13 Jbeta primers. Measured with immunoSEQ multiplex PCR; TCRdb has only the in-frame clones, and not every one. The sample holds 200,000 to 250,000 clones, roughly 79% seen once. The sample taken for sequencing was PBMCs. The receptors were sampled from a man aged 18 to 29 in good health and CMV-seronegative.

The sample holds one count of this clone. V gene TRBV5-1 combines with J gene TRBJ2-7; 11 bases align to TRBD2. There are 14 residues in the CDR3. The V gene end was trimmed by 4 bases and the J gene end by 0 bases; junction bases not matched to a gene: 0. Germline CDR1 SGHRS, CDR2 YFSETQ. The CDR3 nucleotides read TGCGCCAGCAGCACTAGCGGGAGCTCCTACGAGCAGTACTTC. It translates to CASSTSGSSYEQYF.

The chain links TRBV7-9 to TRBJ1-2, with 8 bases that match TRBD1. This CDR3 is built from 16 residues. Germline V gene data show CDR1 as SEHNR and CDR2 as FQNEAQ (reference sequence). V was pared by 5 bases and J by 1 base, with 9 bases of the junction left unmatched. The CDR3, as DNA: TGTGCCAGCAGCCCAGGACAGGGAGAAATTAACTATGGCTACACCTTC. Its translation is CASSPGQGEINYGYTF.

V is TRBV11-2 and J is TRBJ2-5, with D possibly matching TRBD2 (6 bases). CDR3 length: 11 residues. With 3 bases removed from V and 7 bases from J, the gap between germline ends came to 6 bases. Germline CDR1 SGHAT, CDR2 FQNNGV. Here the CDR3 reads CASSFGGTQYF. CDR3 DNA sequence: TGTGCCAGCAGCTTCGGGGGGACCCAGTACTTC.

The V and J genes are TRBV5-1 and TRBJ1-3, with D unclear. Germline CDR1 SGHRS, CDR2 YFSETQ. Deletions cut 0 bases from V and 0 bases from J, with 7 bases between. This CDR3 is 15 amino acids long. CDR3 nucleotides: TGCGCCAGCAGCTTGGAAGATAGCTCTGGAAACACCATATATTTT. As protein: CASSLEDSSGNTIYF.

The genes are TRBV27 and TRBJ2-1, with TRBD2 identical over 9 bases. Germline values: CDR1 MNHEY, CDR2 SMNVEV (reference sequence). This CDR3 is 15 amino acids long. Trimming at V came to 2 bases and at J to 3 bases, leaving 2 bases not matched to a gene. The CDR3 nucleotides read TGTGCCAGCAGTTTACGCGGGGGGGGCTACAATGAGCAGTTCTTC. It encodes CASSLRGGGYNEQFF.

Note on this clone: A junction boundary mismatches the germline segment, possibly from a read error. V usage is TRBV7-9 and J usage is TRBJ1-4; TRBD1 might be the D (6 bases). Germline V CDR1 and CDR2: SEHNR, FQNEAQ (reference sequence). This CDR3 region has 15 residues. CDR3 residues: CASNLPGTNDEKLFF. The CDR3 bases are TGTGCCAGCAACTTACCCGGGACAAACGATGAAAAACTGTTTTTT.

This chain joins TRBV2 and TRBJ1-5, with TRBD1 matching over 7 bases. The CDR3 extends over 15 amino acids. J lost 0 bases, V lost 3 bases, and 2 bases had no gene match. CDR1 and CDR2 (germline): SNHLY, FYNNEI. The CDR3 nucleotides read TGTGCCAGCAGTGACGGGACAGATAGCAATCAGCCCCAGCATTTT. It specifies CASSDGTDSNQPQHF. Together with reference TRBV2 and TRBJ1-5, the CDR3 gives the full variable domain: EPEVTQTPSHQVTQMGQEVILRCVPISNHLYFYWYRQILGQKVEFLVSFYNNEISEKSEIFDDQFSVERPDGSNFTLKIRSTKLEDSAMYFCASSDGTDSNQPQHFGDGTRLSIL.

For the CDR3, the DNA is TGTGCCTGGAGTTCAGGGGCCAATCAGCCCCAGCATTTT. Protein: CAWSSGANQPQHF. The V gene is TRBV30, the J gene TRBJ1-5; tentatively, D is TRBD1 (6 bases). This CDR3 has 13 residues. Looked up from germline, CDR1 is GTSNPN and CDR2 is SVGIG (reference sequence). Trimming took 2 bases from V and 3 from J, leaving 8 bases between them.

This chain connects TRBV4-1 to TRBJ2-7; TRBD2 agrees at 10 bases. The CDR3 is 16 residues long. Germline V gives CDR1 MGHRA, CDR2 YSYEKL. Germline trimming cut 4 bases from V and 3 bases from J; bases unmatched to any gene: 9. CDR3 amino acids: CASSLQEASGSYEQYF. The DNA of the CDR3 is TGCGCCAGCAGCCTTCAAGAGGCTAGCGGGAGCTACGAGCAGTACTTC.

This chain links TRBV5-5 with TRBJ2-1, with TRBD2 matching 8 bases. V lost 4 bases and J lost 8; bases outside the gene matches: 17. In germline, CDR1 is SGHKS, CDR2 YYEKEE (reference sequence). The CDR3 is made up of 17 amino acids. CDR3 bases: TGTGCCAGCAGCCGAGAGATAGGGCTAGCGGGTTGGGATGAGCAGTTCTTC. This codes for CASSREIGLAGWDEQFF.

This clone was seen only a few times. The rearrangement links TRBV7-2 to TRBJ1-4, with no clear D. Germline-derived CDR1 and CDR2 are SGHTA and FQGNSA. The CDR3 totals 12 residues. V was clipped by 2 bases and J by 8 bases, with 6 bases between them. CDR3: CASSLKHEKLFF. In DNA, the CDR3 is TGTGCCAGCAGCTTAAAGCACGAAAAACTGTTTTTT.

J is TRBJ2-3 and V is TRBV5-6; no firm D call. CDR1 and CDR2 from the germline V gene are SGHDT and YYEEEE. The CDR3 runs to 15 residues. V dropped 1 base and J dropped 4 bases, with 13 bases sitting between them. CDR3 amino acids: CASSLYGSLADTQYF. CDR3 bases: TGTGCCAGCAGCTTGTATGGTAGCTTGGCAGATACGCAGTATTTT.

In its sample, this clone was seen once. The gene calls are TRBV19 and TRBJ1-5; D may be TRBD1 (5 bases). V was shortened by 0 bases and J by 1 base, with 13 bases between the two germline ends. Germline V CDR1 and CDR2: LNHDA, SQIVND (reference sequence). There are 17 residues in the CDR3. The CDR3 protein is CASSIEVVRVSNQPQHF. CDR3 in DNA: TGTGCCAGTAGTATAGAGGTTGTCAGGGTCAGCAATCAGCCCCAGCATTTT.

The chain combines TRBV19 with TRBJ1-1; a possible D gene is TRBD1 (5 bases). Germline-derived CDR1 and CDR2 are LNHDA and SQIVND (reference sequence). The V end was cut by 6 bases, the J end by 4 bases, with 12 bases between. There are 13 residues in the CDR3. The DNA for the CDR3 is TGTGCCAGTAGCTCAGGGTTGGGCACTGAAGCTTTCTTT. Its protein product is CASSSGLGTEAFF. The full variable domain, rest sourced from reference TRBV19 and TRBJ1-1, is DGGITQSPKYLFRKEGQNVTLSCEQNLNHDAMYWYRQDPGQGLRLIYYSQIVNDFQKGDIAEGYSVSREKKESFPLTVTSAQKNPTAFYLCASSSGLGTEAFFGQGTRLTVV.

The V call is TRBV7-2, the J call TRBJ2-7, with 7 positions matching TRBD1. J was trimmed by 1 base and V by 1 base; bases with no gene match: 7. The CDR3 loop spans 16 amino acids. Germline CDR1 SGHTA, CDR2 FQGNSA. The CDR3 spells CASSLDGGTVSYEQYF. CDR3 DNA sequence: TGTGCCAGCAGCTTAGACGGTGGGACAGTGTCCTACGAGCAGTACTTC.

The CDR3 loop reads CASSPLAGGPSDTQHF. CDR3 DNA sequence: TGTGCCAGCAGCCCCCTAGCGGGAGGGCCCTCAGATACGCAGCATTTT. V usage is TRBV7-3 and J usage is TRBJ2-3; no definite D call. The DNA end is more similar to TRBJ1-5, so the J call may be wrong. This CDR3 spans 16 amino acids. Per the germline V gene, CDR1 is SGHTA and CDR2 is FQGTGA.

The chain joins TRBV21-1 to TRBJ2-1; the table's D call, TRBD2, was not checked against the DNA. TRBV21-1 is tagged as a pseudogene. CDR3 length: 12 residues. CDR3: CASSGEGNEQFF. The CDR3 nucleotides read TGTGCCAGCAGCGGTGAGGGCAATGAGCAGTTCTTC.

The chain is built from TRBV19 and TRBJ1-4, with 8 bases identical to TRBD1. The CDR3 sequence is 13 residues long. CDR1 LNHDA and CDR2 SQIVND come from the germline V gene (reference sequence). The V gene end was trimmed by 4 bases and the J gene end by 7 bases; junction bases not matched to a gene: 2. CDR3 nucleotides: TGTGCCAGTAGTACCGGGACAGGTGAAAAACTGTTTTTT. This codes for CASSTGTGEKLFF.

This clone was seen a handful of times. The chain has TRBV6-4 and TRBJ2-2; 7 bases match TRBD2. This CDR3 has 15 residues. Trimming cost V 3 bases and J 1 base; bases outside gene matches: 2. Germline V gene data show CDR1 as MRHNA and CDR2 as SNTAGT. Here the CDR3 reads CASSELAENTGELFF. In DNA form, the CDR3 reads TGTGCCAGCAGTGAGCTAGCGGAGAACACCGGGGAGCTGTTTTTT.

The J gene is TRBJ1-1, the V gene TRBV2, with TRBD1 identical over 8 bases. CDR1 is SNHLY, CDR2 FYNNEI, per germline. Trimming cost V 9 bases and J 4 bases; bases outside gene matches: 7. The length of the CDR3 is 13 residues. The CDR3 sequence is CARGDRGATEAFF. Written as DNA, the CDR3 is TGTGCCAGAGGTGACAGGGGTGCCACTGAAGCTTTCTTT.

This clone was seen a handful of times. V and J are TRBV2 and TRBJ1-1; D is unclear. In germline, CDR1 is SNHLY, CDR2 FYNNEI. Trimming pared 3 bases from V and 7 bases from J, leaving 9 bases between. The CDR3 loop spans 12 amino acids. In nucleotides, the CDR3 is TGTGCCAGCAGTGATGTCGGCGGTGAAGCTTTCTTT. This translates into CASSDVGGEAFF.

The rearrangement uses TRBV29-1 and TRBJ2-5; 7 nucleotides line up with TRBD2. This CDR3 is built from 12 residues. Losses at the gene ends were 6 bases for V and 4 bases for J; bases not matched to a gene: 5. Germline values: CDR1 SQVTM, CDR2 ANQGSEA. The CDR3 sequence is CSVRGVGETQYF. The CDR3 bases are TGCAGCGTACGGGGGGTTGGAGAGACCCAGTACTTC.

The gene calls are TRBV13 and TRBJ1-5; 8 bases are shared with TRBD1. Unmatched junction bases numbered 4, after V lost 3 bases and J lost 6 bases. Germline V lookup: CDR1 PRHDT, CDR2 FYEKMQ (reference sequence). The CDR3 has 14 residues. Here the CDR3 reads CASSFAGGGQPQHF. CDR3 in DNA: TGTGCCAGCAGCTTTGCAGGGGGCGGTCAGCCCCAGCATTTT.

This clone is a singleton in its sample. The chain couples TRBV19 to TRBJ1-2, with D possibly TRBD1 on 5 matching bases. The CDR3 extends over 16 amino acids. Looked up from germline, CDR1 is LNHDA and CDR2 is SQIVND (reference sequence). The V and J ends lost 2 bases and 1 base respectively, with 14 bases between them. In nucleotides, the CDR3 is TGTGCCAGTAGTATACCCTCTGGGACTGGTAACTATGGCTACACCTTC. Encoded protein: CASSIPSGTGNYGYTF.

V usage is TRBV19 and J usage is TRBJ2-1; perhaps TRBD2 as D (6 bases). Per the germline V gene, CDR1 is LNHDA and CDR2 is SQIVND (reference sequence). The CDR3 is made up of 14 amino acids. With 11 bases removed from V and 3 bases from J, the gap between germline ends came to 17 bases. The CDR3 coding sequence is TGTGCCTCCAGTCCGGGAGACTTCTACAATGAGCAGTTCTTC. It codes for CASSPGDFYNEQFF.

The chain is built from TRBV19 and TRBJ1-4; 10 bases fit TRBD1. With V trimmed by 3 bases and J by 6 bases, 7 bases remained unmatched. Germline values: CDR1 LNHDA, CDR2 SQIVND (reference sequence). CDR3 length: 16 residues. CDR3 DNA: TGTGCCAGTAGTATCGGGGTGACAGGGGGCCATGAAAAACTGTTTTTT. It encodes CASSIGVTGGHEKLFF.